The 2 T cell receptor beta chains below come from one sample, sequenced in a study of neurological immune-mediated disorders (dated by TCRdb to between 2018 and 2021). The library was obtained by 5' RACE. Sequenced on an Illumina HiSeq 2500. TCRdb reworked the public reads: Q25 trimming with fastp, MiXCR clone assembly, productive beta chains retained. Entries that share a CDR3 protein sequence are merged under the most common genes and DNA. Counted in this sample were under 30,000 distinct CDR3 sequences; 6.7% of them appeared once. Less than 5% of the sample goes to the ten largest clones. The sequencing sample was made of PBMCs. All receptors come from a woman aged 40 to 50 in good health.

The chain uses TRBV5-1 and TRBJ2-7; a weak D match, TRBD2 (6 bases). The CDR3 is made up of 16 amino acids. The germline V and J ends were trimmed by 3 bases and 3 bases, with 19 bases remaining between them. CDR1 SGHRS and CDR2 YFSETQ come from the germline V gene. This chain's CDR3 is CASSSQPGLSVYEQYF. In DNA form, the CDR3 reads TGCGCCAGCAGCTCCCAACCGGGACTCTCCGTCTACGAGCAGTACTTC.

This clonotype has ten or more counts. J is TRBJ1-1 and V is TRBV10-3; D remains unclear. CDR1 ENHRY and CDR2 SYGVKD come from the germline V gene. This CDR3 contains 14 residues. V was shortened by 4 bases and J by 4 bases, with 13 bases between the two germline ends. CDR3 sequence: CAISVEAMGTEAFF. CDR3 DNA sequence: TGTGCCATCAGTGTCGAAGCAATGGGCACTGAAGCTTTCTTT.